The 10 T cell receptor beta chains given below trace back to one sample, sequenced in a study of T cell responses to AZD1222 COVID-19 vaccine. Measured with immunoSEQ multiplex PCR; TCRdb has only the in-frame clones, and not every one. The sample has 160,000 or so clones, 90% seen once. Sequenced material: peripheral blood, taken 28 days after the second dose of the MenACWY control vaccine. Receptors originate from an adult who received the MenACWY meningococcal vaccine as a control.

Only one count was recorded for this clone. The chain is built from TRBV9 and TRBJ1-2; D gene ambiguous. With 3 bases removed from V and 3 bases from J, the gap between germline ends came to 15 bases. Germline V lookup: CDR1 SGDLS, CDR2 YYNGEE. The CDR3 runs 15 residues. CDR3 residues: CASSAEGGAYYGYTF. CDR3 bases: TGTGCCAGCAGCGCCGAGGGCGGAGCTTACTATGGCTACACCTTC.

The chain couples TRBV7-9 to TRBJ2-7; 9 nucleotides align to TRBD1. CDR3 length equals 14 residues. Per the germline V gene, CDR1 is SEHNR and CDR2 is FQNEAQ (reference sequence). V gave up 6 bases and J gave up 3 bases; unmatched junction bases: 6. CDR3 residues: CASSLGQGNYEQYF. The CDR3 nucleotides are TGTGCCAGCAGTTTGGGACAGGGAAACTACGAGCAGTACTTC.

The chain's CDR3 is CASSFGSGSFRETQYF. DNA of the CDR3: TGTGCCAGCAGCTTTGGTAGCGGGAGTTTCAGAGAGACCCAGTACTTC. This chain joins TRBV7-9 and TRBJ2-5, with 9 bases aligning to TRBD2. J was trimmed by 4 bases and V by 3 bases; bases with no gene match: 9. The CDR3 is made up of 16 amino acids. Germline V gene data show CDR1 as SEHNR and CDR2 as FQNEAQ (reference sequence).

This chain connects TRBV5-8 to TRBJ2-2; D is undetermined. V was pared by 0 bases and J by 6 bases, with 9 bases between. Germline values: CDR1 SGHTS, CDR2 YDEGEE. CDR3 length equals 14 residues. CDR3 region: CASSLGLPPGELFF. The CDR3 nucleotides read TGTGCCAGCAGCTTGGGTCTACCCCCCGGGGAGCTGTTTTTT.

This clone occurred once. Within the sample, other DNA sequences also encode this same CDR3. The chain is built from TRBV7-9 and TRBJ2-5; D is uncertain. The V gene lost 1 base and the J gene lost 4 bases, with 1 base spanning the gap. Germline CDR1 reads SEHNR; CDR2 reads FQNEAQ (reference sequence). The CDR3 is 11 residues long. This CDR3 is CASSLVETQYF. The CDR3 bases are TGTGCCAGCAGCTTAGTAGAGACCCAGTACTTC. The full variable domain, with the rest looked up from reference TRBV7-9 and TRBJ2-5, is DTGVSQNPRHKITKRGQNVTFRCDPISEHNRLYWYRQTLGQGPEFLTYFQNEAQLEKSRLLSDRFSAERPKGSFSTLEIQRTEQGDSAMYLCASSLVETQYFGPGTRLLVL.

The gene calls are TRBV7-4 and TRBJ1-5, with D maybe TRBD1 (6 bases). CDR1 SGHVT and CDR2 SQSDAQ come from the germline V gene. The ends were cut back, 1 base at V and 7 bases at J, with 11 bases in the middle. CDR3 length: 14 amino acids. In nucleotides, the CDR3 is TGTGCCAGCAGCTTAGAGAGGGGGGGCCAGCCCCAGCATTTT. Protein: CASSLERGGQPQHF.

The chain links TRBV6-5 to TRBJ1-1, with a tentative D call TRBD1 (6 bases). The CDR3 contains 13 residues. Looked up from germline, CDR1 is MNHEY and CDR2 is SVGAGI. Trimming left V 4 bases short and J 4 bases short, with 10 bases between. The CDR3 spells CASSWGRVTEAFF. CDR3 bases: TGTGCCAGCAGTTGGGGGCGGGTCACTGAAGCTTTCTTT.

This chain joins TRBV10-1 and TRBJ1-3; D is unresolved. The CDR3 is 14 residues long. Trimming shortened V by 5 bases and J by 3 bases, and 11 bases separated the two germline ends. The germline V gene encodes CDR1 WNHNN and CDR2 SYGVQD (reference sequence). CDR3 region: CASSKAGYGNTIYF. In DNA form, the CDR3 reads TGCGCCAGCAGTAAAGCTGGGTATGGAAACACCATATATTTT.

The chain couples TRBV24-1 to TRBJ2-5; 11 nucleotides line up with TRBD2. Germline values: CDR1 KGHDR, CDR2 SFDVKD. Trimming took 3 bases from V and 4 from J; bases not matched to a gene: 6. The CDR3 extends over 16 amino acids. DNA of the CDR3: TGTGCCACCAGTGATCCCCGCCTAGCGGGAGGAGAGACCCAGTACTTC. It translates to CATSDPRLAGGETQYF.

The V gene is TRBV15, the J gene TRBJ1-2, with D possibly TRBD1 on 5 matching bases. Trimming took off 5 bases at V and 0 bases at J, with 13 bases between the two ends. CDR1 and CDR2 from the germline V gene are LNHNV and YYDKDF (reference sequence). This CDR3 is 15 amino acids long. CDR3 in DNA: TGTGCCACCAGCCAACCTTCGGGGCCTAACTATGGCTACACCTTC. It yields the protein CATSQPSGPNYGYTF.